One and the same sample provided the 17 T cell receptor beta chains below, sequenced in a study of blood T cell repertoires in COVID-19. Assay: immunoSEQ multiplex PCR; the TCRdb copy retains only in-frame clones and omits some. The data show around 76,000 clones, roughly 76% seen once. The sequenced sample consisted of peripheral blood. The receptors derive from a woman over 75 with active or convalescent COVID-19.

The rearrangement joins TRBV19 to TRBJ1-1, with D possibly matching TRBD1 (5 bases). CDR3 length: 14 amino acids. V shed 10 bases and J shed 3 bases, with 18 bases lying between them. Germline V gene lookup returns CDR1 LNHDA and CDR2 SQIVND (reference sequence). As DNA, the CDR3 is TGTGCCACCCCGGAAGGTAGGGGTGACACTGAAGCTTTCTTT. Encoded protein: CATPEGRGDTEAFF.

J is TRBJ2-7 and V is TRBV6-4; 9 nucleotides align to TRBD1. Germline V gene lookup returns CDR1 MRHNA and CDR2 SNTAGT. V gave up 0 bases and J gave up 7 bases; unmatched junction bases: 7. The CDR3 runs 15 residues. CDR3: CASSDSGTGTEEQYF. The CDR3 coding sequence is TGTGCCAGCAGTGACTCCGGGACAGGGACGGAGGAGCAGTACTTC.

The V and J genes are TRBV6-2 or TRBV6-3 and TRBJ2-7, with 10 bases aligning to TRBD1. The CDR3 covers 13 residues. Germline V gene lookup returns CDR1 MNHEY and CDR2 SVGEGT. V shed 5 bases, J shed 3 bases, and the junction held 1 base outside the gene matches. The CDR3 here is CASSGTGDYEQYF. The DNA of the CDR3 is TGTGCCAGCAGTGGGACAGGGGACTACGAGCAGTACTTC.

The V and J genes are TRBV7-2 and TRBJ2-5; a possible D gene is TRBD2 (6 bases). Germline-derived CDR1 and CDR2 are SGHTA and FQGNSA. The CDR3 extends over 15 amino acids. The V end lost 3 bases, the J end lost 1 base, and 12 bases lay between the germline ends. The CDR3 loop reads CASSFFGGTQETQYF. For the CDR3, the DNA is TGTGCCAGCAGCTTCTTTGGGGGGACCCAAGAGACCCAGTACTTC.

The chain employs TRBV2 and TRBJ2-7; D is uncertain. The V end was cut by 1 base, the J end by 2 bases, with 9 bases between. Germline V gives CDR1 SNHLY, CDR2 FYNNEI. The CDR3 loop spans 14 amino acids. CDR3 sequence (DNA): TGTGCCAGCAGTGAAGGGCGGAGCCCCTACGAGCAGTACTTC. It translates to CASSEGRSPYEQYF.

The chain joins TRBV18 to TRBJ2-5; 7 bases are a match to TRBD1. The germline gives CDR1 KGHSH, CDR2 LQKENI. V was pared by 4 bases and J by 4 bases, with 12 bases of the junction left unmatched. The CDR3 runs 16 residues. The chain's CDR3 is CASSRDSQGVLETQYF. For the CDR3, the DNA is TGTGCCAGCTCACGGGACAGTCAAGGGGTATTAGAGACCCAGTACTTC. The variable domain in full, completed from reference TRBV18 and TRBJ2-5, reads NAGVMQNPRHLVRRRGQEARLRCSPMKGHSHVYWYRQLPEEGLKFMVYLQKENIIDESGMPKERFSAEFPKEGPSILRIQQVVRGDSAAYFCASSRDSQGVLETQYFGPGTRLLVL.

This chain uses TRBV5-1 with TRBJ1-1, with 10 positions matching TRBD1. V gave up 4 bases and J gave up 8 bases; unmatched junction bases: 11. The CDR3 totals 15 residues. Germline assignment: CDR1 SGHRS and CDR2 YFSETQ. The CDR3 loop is CASSPTSRDRGEAFF. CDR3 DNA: TGCGCCAGCAGCCCAACGTCCCGGGACAGGGGCGAAGCTTTCTTT.

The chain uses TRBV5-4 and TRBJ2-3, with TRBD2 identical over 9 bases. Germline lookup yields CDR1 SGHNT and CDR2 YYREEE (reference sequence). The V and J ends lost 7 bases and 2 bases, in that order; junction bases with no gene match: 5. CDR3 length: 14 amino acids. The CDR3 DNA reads TGTGCCAGCCGGCGGGGGGGGGCCACAGATACGCAGTATTTT. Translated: CASRRGGATDTQYF.

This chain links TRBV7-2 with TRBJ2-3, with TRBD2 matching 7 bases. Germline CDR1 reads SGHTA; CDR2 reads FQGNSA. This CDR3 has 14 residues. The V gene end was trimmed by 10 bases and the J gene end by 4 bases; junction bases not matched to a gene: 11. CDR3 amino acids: CATQLRGGADTQYF. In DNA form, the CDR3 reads TGTGCCACCCAACTAAGGGGAGGGGCAGATACGCAGTATTTT.

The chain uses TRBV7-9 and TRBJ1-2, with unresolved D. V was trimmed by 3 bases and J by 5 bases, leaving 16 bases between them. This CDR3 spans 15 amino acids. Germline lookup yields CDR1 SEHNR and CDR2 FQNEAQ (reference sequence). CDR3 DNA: TGTGCCAGCAGCTTCTCCTGGCGGGGAGGGTATGGCTACACCTTC. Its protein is CASSFSWRGGYGYTF.

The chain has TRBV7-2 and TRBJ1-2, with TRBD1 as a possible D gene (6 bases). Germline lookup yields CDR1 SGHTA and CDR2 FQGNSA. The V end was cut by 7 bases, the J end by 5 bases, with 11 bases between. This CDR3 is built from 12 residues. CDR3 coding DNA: TGTGCCAGCACCACAGGGACATATGGCTACACCTTC. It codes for CASTTGTYGYTF.

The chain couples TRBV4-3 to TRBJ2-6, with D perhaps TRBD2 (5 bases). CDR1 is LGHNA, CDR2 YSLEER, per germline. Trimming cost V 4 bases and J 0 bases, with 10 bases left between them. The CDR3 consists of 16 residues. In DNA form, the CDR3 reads TGCGCCAGCAGCCCCTACACTAGCTCTGGGGCCAACGTCCTGACTTTC. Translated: CASSPYTSSGANVLTF.

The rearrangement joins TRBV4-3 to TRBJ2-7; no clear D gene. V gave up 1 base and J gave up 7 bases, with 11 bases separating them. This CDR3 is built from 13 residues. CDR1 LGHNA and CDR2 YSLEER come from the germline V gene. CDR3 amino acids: CASSQGLSREQYF. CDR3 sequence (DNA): TGCGCCAGCAGCCAAGGACTTTCGAGGGAGCAGTACTTC.

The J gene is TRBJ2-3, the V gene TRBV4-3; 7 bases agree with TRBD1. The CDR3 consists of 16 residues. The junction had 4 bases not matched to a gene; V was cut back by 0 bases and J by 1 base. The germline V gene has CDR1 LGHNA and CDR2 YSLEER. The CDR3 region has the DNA TGCGCCAGCAGCCAAGATCCGCAGGGGGGCACAGATACGCAGTATTTT. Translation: CASSQDPQGGTDTQYF.

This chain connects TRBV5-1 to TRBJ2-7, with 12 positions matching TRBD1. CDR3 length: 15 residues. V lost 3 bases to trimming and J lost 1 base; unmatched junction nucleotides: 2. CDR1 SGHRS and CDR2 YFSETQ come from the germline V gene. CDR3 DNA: TGCGCCAGCAGCTCGGGACAGGGGGCATCCTACGAGCAGTACTTC. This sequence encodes CASSSGQGASYEQYF. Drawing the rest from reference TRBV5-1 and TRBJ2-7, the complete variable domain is KAGVTQTPRYLIKTRGQQVTLSCSPISGHRSVSWYQQTPGQGLQFLFEYFSETQRNKGNFPGRFSGRQFSNSRSEMNVSTLELGDSALYLCASSSGQGASYEQYFGPGTRLTVT.

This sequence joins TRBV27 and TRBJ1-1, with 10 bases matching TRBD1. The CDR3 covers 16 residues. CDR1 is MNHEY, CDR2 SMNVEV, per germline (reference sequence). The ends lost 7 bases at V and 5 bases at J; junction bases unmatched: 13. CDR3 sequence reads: CASTVGTGAPRTEAFF. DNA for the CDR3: TGTGCCAGCACTGTCGGGACAGGGGCCCCGCGGACTGAAGCTTTCTTT.

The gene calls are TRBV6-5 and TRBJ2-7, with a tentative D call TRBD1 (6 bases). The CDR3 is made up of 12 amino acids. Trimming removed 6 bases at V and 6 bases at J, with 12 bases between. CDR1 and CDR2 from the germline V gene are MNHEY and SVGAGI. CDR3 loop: CASSVTGSEQYF. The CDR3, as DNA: TGTGCCAGCAGCGTTACAGGGAGCGAGCAGTACTTC.